This TCR beta chain was observed in a study of shared clonotypes between healthy human individuals. Study as a whole: Three CD4 naive, three CD4 memory, two CD8 naive and one CD8 memory plate were used per donor.

This CDR3 contains 14 residues. Germline-derived CDR1 and CDR2 are SEHNR and FQNEAQ (reference sequence). Trimming removed 4 bases at V and 5 bases at J, with 15 bases between. Positive CCR7 selection of CD45RO-negative cells yielded the naive CD8 cells, and terminally differentiated effector memory CD45RA+ cells were excluded. Method: immunoSEQ multiplex PCR; TCRdb's copy keeps in-frame clones and lacks some. The sample has about 2 million clones, less than 95% seen once. Study observations and caveats: Sampling used blood alone; tissue repertoires probably differ.

This clone was seen a handful of times. Its specificity is not known. This chain links TRBV7-9 with TRBJ2-7; a possible D gene is TRBD2 (5 bases). The sequence was obtained from a young man in good health. The source material was naive CD8+ T cells sorted from blood. The CDR3 region has the DNA TGTGCCAGCAGCTGGACGGGGTCCGATGACGAGCAGTACTTC. It codes for CASSWTGSDDEQYF.